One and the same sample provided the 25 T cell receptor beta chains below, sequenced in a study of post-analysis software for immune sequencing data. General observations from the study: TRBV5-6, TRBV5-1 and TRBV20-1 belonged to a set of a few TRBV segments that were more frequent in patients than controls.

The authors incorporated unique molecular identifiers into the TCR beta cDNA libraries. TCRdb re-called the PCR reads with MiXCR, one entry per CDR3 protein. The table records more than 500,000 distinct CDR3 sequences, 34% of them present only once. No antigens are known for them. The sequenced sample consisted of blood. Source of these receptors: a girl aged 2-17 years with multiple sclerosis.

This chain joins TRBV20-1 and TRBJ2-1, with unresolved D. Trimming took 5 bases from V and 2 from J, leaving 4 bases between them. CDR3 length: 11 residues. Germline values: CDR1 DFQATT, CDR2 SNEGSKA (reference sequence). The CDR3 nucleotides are TGCAGTGCTGACACCTACAATGAGCAGTTCTTC. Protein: CSADTYNEQFF.

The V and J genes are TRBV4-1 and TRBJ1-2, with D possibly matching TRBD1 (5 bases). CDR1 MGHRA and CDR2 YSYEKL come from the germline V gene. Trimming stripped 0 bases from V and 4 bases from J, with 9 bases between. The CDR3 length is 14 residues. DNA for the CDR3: TGCGCCAGCAGCCAAGATCCTGGGGCCTATGGCTACACCTTC. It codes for CASSQDPGAYGYTF.

DNA for the CDR3: TGCAGCGTTGCAAGGGTGACAGCTAACACTGAAGCTTTCTTT. It is translated as CSVARVTANTEAFF. The rearrangement links TRBV29-1 to TRBJ1-1; a weak D match, TRBD1 (5 bases). Per germline, CDR1 SQVTM and CDR2 ANQGSEA. CDR3 length equals 14 residues. V gave up 4 bases and J gave up 2 bases, with 14 bases separating them.

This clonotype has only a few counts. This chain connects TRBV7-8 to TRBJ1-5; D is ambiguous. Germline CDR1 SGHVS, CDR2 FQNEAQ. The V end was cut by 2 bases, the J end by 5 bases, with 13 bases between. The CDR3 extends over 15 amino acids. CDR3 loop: CASSLPFGMDQPQHF. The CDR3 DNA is TGTGCCAGCAGCTTACCATTTGGCATGGATCAGCCCCAGCATTTT. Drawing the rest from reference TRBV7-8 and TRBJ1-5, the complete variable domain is GAGVSQSPRYKVAKRGQDVALRCDPISGHVSLFWYQQALGQGPEFLTYFQNEAQLDKSGLPSDRFFAERPEGSVSTLKIQRTQQEDSAVYLCASSLPFGMDQPQHFGDGTRLSIL.

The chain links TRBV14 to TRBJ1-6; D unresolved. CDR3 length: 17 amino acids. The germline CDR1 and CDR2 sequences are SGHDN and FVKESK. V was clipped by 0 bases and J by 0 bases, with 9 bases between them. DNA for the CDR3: TGTGCCAGCAGCCAAGACTTAGGCGGCTCCTATAATTCACCCCTCCACTTT. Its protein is CASSQDLGGSYNSPLHF.

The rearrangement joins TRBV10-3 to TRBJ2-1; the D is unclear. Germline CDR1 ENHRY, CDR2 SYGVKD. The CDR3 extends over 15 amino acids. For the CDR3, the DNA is TGTGCTATCGGTTTGGTAGGCATTTCCTACAATGAGCAGTTCTTC. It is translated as CAIGLVGISYNEQFF.

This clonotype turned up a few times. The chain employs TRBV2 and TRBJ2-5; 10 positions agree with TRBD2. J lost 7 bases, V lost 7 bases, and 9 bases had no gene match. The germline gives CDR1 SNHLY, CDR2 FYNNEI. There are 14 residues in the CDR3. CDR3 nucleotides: TGTGCCAGCAATTATCTAGCGGGGGACGGGACCCAGTACTTC. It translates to CASNYLAGDGTQYF.

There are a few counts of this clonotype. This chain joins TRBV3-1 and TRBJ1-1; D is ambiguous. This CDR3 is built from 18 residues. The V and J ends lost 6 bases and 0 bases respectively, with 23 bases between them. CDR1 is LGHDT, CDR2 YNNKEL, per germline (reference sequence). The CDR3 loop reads CASSRDARTSRLNTEAFF. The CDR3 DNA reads TGTGCCAGCAGTCGCGATGCCCGAACGTCGAGATTGAACACTGAAGCTTTCTTT.

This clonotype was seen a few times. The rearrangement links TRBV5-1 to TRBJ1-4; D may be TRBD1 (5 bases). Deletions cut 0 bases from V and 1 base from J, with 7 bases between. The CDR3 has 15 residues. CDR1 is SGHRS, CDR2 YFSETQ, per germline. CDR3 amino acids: CASSLVGGTNEKLFF. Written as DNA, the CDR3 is TGCGCCAGCAGCTTGGTCGGGGGAACTAATGAAAAACTGTTTTTT.

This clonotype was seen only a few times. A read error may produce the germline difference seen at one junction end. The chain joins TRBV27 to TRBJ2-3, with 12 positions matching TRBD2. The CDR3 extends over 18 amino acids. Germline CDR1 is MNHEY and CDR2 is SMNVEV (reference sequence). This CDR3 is CASSLLLAGGPSTDTQYF. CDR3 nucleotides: TGTGCTAGCAGTTTATTACTAGCGGGGGGTCCTAGCACAGATACGCAGTATTTT.

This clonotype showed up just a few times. The CDR3 DNA is TGTGCCAGCAGTTACGGTAGCGGGGCCTCCTACGAGCAGTACTTC. This encodes CASSYGSGASYEQYF. V gene TRBV6-5 combines with J gene TRBJ2-7; 8 nucleotides line up with TRBD2. V trimming: 2 bases; J trimming: 0 bases; junction bases outside the gene matches: 3. This CDR3 spans 15 amino acids. CDR1 MNHEY and CDR2 SVGAGI come from the germline V gene.

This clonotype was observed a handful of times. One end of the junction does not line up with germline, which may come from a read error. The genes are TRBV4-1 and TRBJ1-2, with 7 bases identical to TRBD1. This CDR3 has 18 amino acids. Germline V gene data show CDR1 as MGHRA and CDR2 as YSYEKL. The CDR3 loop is CASSQLPPPGQKNCGYTF. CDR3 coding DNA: TGCGCCAGCAGCCAACTTCCCCCTCCGGGACAGAAGAACTGTGGCTACACCTTC.

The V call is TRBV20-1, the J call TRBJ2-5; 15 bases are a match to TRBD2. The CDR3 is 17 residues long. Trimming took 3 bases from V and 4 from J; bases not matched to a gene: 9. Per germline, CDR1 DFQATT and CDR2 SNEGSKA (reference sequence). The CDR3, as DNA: TGCAGTGCTAGCACCCGGGGACTAGCGGGGGGAGGAGAGACCCAGTACTTC. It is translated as CSASTRGLAGGGETQYF.

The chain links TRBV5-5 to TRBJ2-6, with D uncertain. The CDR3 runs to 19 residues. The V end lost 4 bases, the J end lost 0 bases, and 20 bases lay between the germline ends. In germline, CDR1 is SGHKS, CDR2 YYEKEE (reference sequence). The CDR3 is CASSPIGSYSYSGANVLTF. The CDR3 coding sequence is TGTGCCAGCAGCCCCATCGGGTCTTATTCCTACTCTGGGGCCAACGTCCTGACTTTC.

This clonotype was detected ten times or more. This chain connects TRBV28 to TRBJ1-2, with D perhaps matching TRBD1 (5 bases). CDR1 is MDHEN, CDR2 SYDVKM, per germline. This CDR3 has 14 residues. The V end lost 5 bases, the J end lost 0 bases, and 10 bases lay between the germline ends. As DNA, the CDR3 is TGTGCCAGCAGTCGGGGGGAGTCTAACTATGGCTACACCTTC. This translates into CASSRGESNYGYTF.

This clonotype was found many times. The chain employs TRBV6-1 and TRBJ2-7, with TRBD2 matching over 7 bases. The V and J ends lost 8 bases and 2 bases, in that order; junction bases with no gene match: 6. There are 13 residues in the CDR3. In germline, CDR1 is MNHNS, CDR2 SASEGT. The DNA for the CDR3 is TGTGCCAGCGAATTAGCGGGCACCTACGAGCAGTACTTC. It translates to CASELAGTYEQYF.

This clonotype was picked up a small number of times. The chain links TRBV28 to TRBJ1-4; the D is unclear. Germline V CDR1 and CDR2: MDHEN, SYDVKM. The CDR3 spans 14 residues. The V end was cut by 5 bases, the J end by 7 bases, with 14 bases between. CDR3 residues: CASSQSGFGEKLFF. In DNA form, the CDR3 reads TGTGCCAGCAGTCAATCGGGGTTTGGTGAAAAACTGTTTTTT.

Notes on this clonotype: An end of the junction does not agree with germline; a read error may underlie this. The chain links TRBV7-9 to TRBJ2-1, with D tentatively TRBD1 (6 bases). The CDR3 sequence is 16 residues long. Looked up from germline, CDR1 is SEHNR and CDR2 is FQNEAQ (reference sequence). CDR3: CASSLAQGLKYNKQFF. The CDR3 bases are TGTGCCAGCAGCTTAGCCCAGGGGCTTAAGTACAATAAGCAGTTCTTC.

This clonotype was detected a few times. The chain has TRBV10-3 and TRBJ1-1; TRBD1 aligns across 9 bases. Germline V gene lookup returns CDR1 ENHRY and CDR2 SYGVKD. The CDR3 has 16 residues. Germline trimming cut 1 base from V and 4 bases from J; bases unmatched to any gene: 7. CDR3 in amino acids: CAISEYSGQGGTEAFF. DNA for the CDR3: TGTGCCATCAGTGAGTACTCGGGACAGGGAGGCACTGAAGCTTTCTTT.

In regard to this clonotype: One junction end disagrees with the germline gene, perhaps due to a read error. This chain's CDR3 is CSVVFPRDNEKLFF. DNA of the CDR3: TGTAGCGTTGTCTTTCCAAGGGACAATGAAAAACTGTTTTTT. This sequence joins TRBV29-1 and TRBJ1-4; TRBD1 might be the D (5 bases). The CDR3 extends over 14 amino acids. Per the germline V gene, CDR1 is SQVTM and CDR2 is ANQGSEA. The whole variable domain, remainder taken from reference TRBV29-1 and TRBJ1-4, is SAVISQKPSRDICQRGTSLTIQCQVDSQVTMMFWYRQQPGQSLTLIATANQGSEATYESGFVIDKFPISRPNLTFSTLTVSNMSPEDSSIYLCSVVFPRDNEKLFFGSGTQLSVL.

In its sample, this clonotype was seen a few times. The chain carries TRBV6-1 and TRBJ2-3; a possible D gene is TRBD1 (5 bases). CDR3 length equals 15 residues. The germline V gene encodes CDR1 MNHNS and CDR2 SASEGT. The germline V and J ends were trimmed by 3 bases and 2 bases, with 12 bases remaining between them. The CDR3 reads CASSELGALTDTQYF. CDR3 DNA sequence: TGTGCCAGCAGTGAGCTAGGGGCCCTCACAGATACGCAGTATTTT.

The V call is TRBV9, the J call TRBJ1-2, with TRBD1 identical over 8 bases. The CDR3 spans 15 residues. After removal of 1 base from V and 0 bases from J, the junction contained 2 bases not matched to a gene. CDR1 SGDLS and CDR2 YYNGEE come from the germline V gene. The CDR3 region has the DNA TGTGCCAGCAGCGTACAGGGGGCCGCTAACTATGGCTACACCTTC. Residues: CASSVQGAANYGYTF. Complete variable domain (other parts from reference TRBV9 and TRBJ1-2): DSGVTQTPKHLITATGQRVTLRCSPRSGDLSVYWYQQSLDQGLQFLIQYYNGEERAKGNILERFSAQQFPDLHSELNLSSLELGDSALYFCASSVQGAANYGYTFGSGTRLTVV.

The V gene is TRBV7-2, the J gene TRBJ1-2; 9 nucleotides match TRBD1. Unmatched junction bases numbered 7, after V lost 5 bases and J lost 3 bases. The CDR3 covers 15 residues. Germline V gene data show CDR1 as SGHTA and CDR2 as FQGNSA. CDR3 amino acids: CASSPRTGADYGYTF. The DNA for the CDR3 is TGTGCCAGCAGCCCCCGGACAGGGGCAGACTATGGCTACACCTTC.

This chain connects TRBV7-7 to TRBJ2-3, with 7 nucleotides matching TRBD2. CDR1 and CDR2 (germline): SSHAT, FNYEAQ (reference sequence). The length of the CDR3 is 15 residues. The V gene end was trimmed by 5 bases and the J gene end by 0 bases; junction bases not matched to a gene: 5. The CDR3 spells CASSLGTTSTDTQYF. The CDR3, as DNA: TGTGCCAGCAGCCTTGGGACTACTAGCACAGATACGCAGTATTTT.

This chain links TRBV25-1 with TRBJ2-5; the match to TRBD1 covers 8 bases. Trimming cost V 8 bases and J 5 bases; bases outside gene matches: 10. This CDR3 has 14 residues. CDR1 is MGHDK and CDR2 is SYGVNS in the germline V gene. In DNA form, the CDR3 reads TGTGCCAGCCAAACGACAGGGGTCCGGGAGACCCAGTACTTC. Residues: CASQTTGVRETQYF.